The 13 T cell receptor beta chains in this list originate from one sample, sequenced in a study of blood T cells in healthy people across ages. A second PCR, run for about 7 to 11 cycles, used a sample-barcoded 5' primer plus a J-beta primer mix. TCRdb passed the 5' RACE reads through MiXCR, listing each CDR3 protein once. There are roughly 1,300,000 distinct CDR3 sequences in the sample; approximately 63% occur only once, and 5.5% to 8% lies in the top ten. The sequenced material came from blood. The receptors were sampled from a man aged 18 to 29 in good health.

The CDR3 DNA reads TGTGCCAGCAGTGAGGGCGGGAATGCCCTCGAGCAGTACTTC. It codes for CASSEGGNALEQYF. This rearrangement joins TRBV2 to TRBJ2-7; tentatively, D is TRBD2 (6 bases). The germline V gene has CDR1 SNHLY and CDR2 FYNNEI. V lost 3 bases, J lost 6 bases, and 15 bases lay in between. This CDR3 is built from 14 residues.

The chain uses TRBV29-1 and TRBJ2-7; TRBD2 matches at 11 bases. After removal of 6 bases from V and 12 bases from J, the junction contained 16 bases not matched to a gene. This CDR3 is built from 14 residues. Germline assignment: CDR1 SQVTM and CDR2 ANQGSEA. CDR3 coding DNA: TGCAGCGTGGCGACTAGCGGGAATCAAGAGACCCGGTACTTC. It encodes CSVATSGNQETRYF.

The chain is built from TRBV20-1 and TRBJ1-2, with unresolved D. V dropped 3 bases and J dropped 8 bases, with 10 bases sitting between them. Looked up from germline, CDR1 is DFQATT and CDR2 is SNEGSKA (reference sequence). CDR3 length: 11 amino acids. The CDR3 sequence: CSAREVGGYTF. CDR3 sequence (DNA): TGCAGTGCTAGGGAAGTAGGAGGCTACACCTTC.

This clonotype was seen a few times. The rearrangement links TRBV5-1 to TRBJ2-1; 8 bases are a match to TRBD1. The germline V gene has CDR1 SGHRS and CDR2 YFSETQ. The CDR3 consists of 17 residues. V gave up 0 bases and J gave up 8 bases; unmatched junction bases: 13. CDR3 region: CASSLAGQGASVDEQFF. DNA for the CDR3: TGCGCCAGCAGCTTGGCCGGGCAGGGGGCCTCCGTCGATGAGCAGTTCTTC.

CDR3 DNA sequence: TGTGCCAGCAGCTCGGGCCTCCACCGCGGGAGCTATGGCTACACCTTC. Protein product: CASSSGLHRGSYGYTF. The V and J genes are TRBV6-5 and TRBJ1-2; D not certain. This CDR3 region has 16 residues. Germline V gene lookup returns CDR1 MNHEY and CDR2 SVGAGI. Trimming cost V 6 bases and J 4 bases, with 21 bases left between them.

This clonotype showed up just a few times. The chain has TRBV4-1 and TRBJ2-2; D gene ambiguous. Per the germline V gene, CDR1 is MGHRA and CDR2 is YSYEKL. CDR3 length: 16 residues. V was trimmed by 1 base and J by 1 base, leaving 10 bases between them. The CDR3 sequence: CASSQGRLLNTGELFF. CDR3 nucleotides: TGCGCCAGCAGCCAAGGACGATTGTTGAACACCGGGGAGCTGTTTTTT.

V and J are TRBV25-1 and TRBJ2-5; 8 nucleotides match TRBD2. Per germline, CDR1 MGHDK and CDR2 SYGVNS. Losses at the gene ends were 4 bases for V and 11 bases for J; bases not matched to a gene: 15. The CDR3 totals 15 residues. The CDR3 nucleotides are TGTGCCAGCAGTGTCAGGACTAGCCTCTACAATGAGCAGTACTTC. Amino acid sequence: CASSVRTSLYNEQYF.

The rearrangement uses TRBV3-1 and TRBJ2-4; tentatively, D is TRBD1 (5 bases). The end of the DNA fits TRBJ2-7 better, so the J call may be wrong. CDR1 is LGHDT, CDR2 YNNKEL, per germline (reference sequence). The CDR3 is 14 amino acids. The CDR3 sequence: CASSLPGRVFEQYF. CDR3 nucleotides: TGTGCCAGCAGCCTCCCCGGCAGGGTCTTCGAGCAGTACTTC.

This clonotype was detected only a few times. Sequence at one end of the junction differs from germline and may be a read error. The rearrangement links TRBV4-1 to TRBJ2-2; 7 nucleotides agree with TRBD2. The CDR3 sequence is 14 residues long. Germline values: CDR1 MGHRA, CDR2 YSYEKL. The CDR3, as DNA: TGTGCCAGCAGCCAAGTGGGAGGGACCGGGGAGCTGTTTTTT. Translation gives CASSQVGGTGELFF.

The gene calls are TRBV11-2 and TRBJ1-1, with a possible D match to TRBD1 (5 bases). Trimming removed 5 bases at V and 8 bases at J, with 12 bases between. Germline V gene lookup returns CDR1 SGHAT and CDR2 FQNNGV. The CDR3 has 12 residues. The CDR3 sequence is CASSLDRPEAFF. The CDR3 DNA sequence: TGTGCCAGCAGCCTTGACAGACCCGAAGCTTTCTTT.

A word on this clonotype: One junction end disagrees with the germline gene, perhaps due to a read error. The rearrangement uses TRBV29-1 and TRBJ2-1; D is possibly TRBD2 (5 bases). Per the germline V gene, CDR1 is SQVTM and CDR2 is ANQGSEA. This CDR3 is built from 15 residues. CDR3 sequence reads: CSVDYSGSSYNERFF. CDR3 in DNA: TGCAGCGTTGATTACAGCGGTAGCTCCTACAATGAGCGGTTCTTC.

The gene calls are TRBV7-6 and TRBJ2-7; D is ambiguous. CDR1 is SGHVS and CDR2 is FNYEAQ in the germline V gene. The V gene lost 4 bases and the J gene lost 7 bases, with 11 bases spanning the gap. The length of the CDR3 is 12 residues. CDR3 in DNA: TGTGCCAGCAGCTCGGAAAGACGGGAGCAGTACTTC. Its translation: CASSSERREQYF.

The chain recombines TRBV7-8 with TRBJ2-3, with D possibly called TRBD1 or TRBD2 (6 bases each). Trimming stripped 5 bases from V and 5 bases from J, with 23 bases between. Per germline, CDR1 SGHVS and CDR2 FQNEAQ. The CDR3 covers 17 residues. The DNA of the CDR3 is TGTGCCAGCAGCCGGAATAGGGGGGTCCGCACGAGAGATACGCAGTATTTT. Its protein product is CASSRNRGVRTRDTQYF.